The next 17 T cell receptor beta chains were all read from a single sample in a study of shared clonotypes between healthy human individuals. Clones were read by immunoSEQ multiplex PCR, and TCRdb kept only the in-frame ones, dropping some. Counted here are about 120,000 clones, about two thirds occurring once; the ten biggest clones make up 20% to 25%. Sequencing input: memory CD8+ T cells sorted from blood. The subset: CD45RO+ cells pooled with CCR7-negative TemRA cells. These receptors originate from a woman aged 25 to 39 in good health.

This chain connects TRBV18 to TRBJ2-4; unclear D gene. Germline CDR1 KGHSH, CDR2 LQKENI. The CDR3 totals 14 residues. V was trimmed by 2 bases and J by 0 bases, leaving 5 bases between them. The CDR3 region has the DNA TGTGCCAGCTCACCAGCGATAGCCAAAAACATTCAGTACTTC. Translating gives CASSPAIAKNIQYF. Drawing the rest from reference TRBV18 and TRBJ2-4, the complete variable domain is NAGVMQNPRHLVRRRGQEARLRCSPMKGHSHVYWYRQLPEEGLKFMVYLQKENIIDESGMPKERFSAEFPKEGPSILRIQQVVRGDSAAYFCASSPAIAKNIQYFGAGTRLSVL.

This chain connects TRBV27 to TRBJ2-7; D not certain. The CDR3 spans 14 residues. The ends were cut back, 9 bases at V and 0 bases at J, with 15 bases in the middle. The germline V gene has CDR1 MNHEY and CDR2 SMNVEV (reference sequence). The CDR3 DNA is TGTGCCAGTAGTATCGCGCTGAGCTCCTACGAGCAGTACTTC. It yields the protein CASSIALSSYEQYF.

The V and J genes are TRBV25-1 and TRBJ2-3; D possibly uses TRBD1 or TRBD2 (5 bases each). This CDR3 is 16 amino acids long. CDR1 is MGHDK and CDR2 is SYGVNS in the germline V gene. Trimming cost V 1 base and J 2 bases, with 13 bases left between them. The CDR3 sequence is CASSELERDDTDTQYF. The CDR3 bases are TGTGCCAGCAGTGAATTAGAACGGGACGACACAGATACGCAGTATTTT.

The rearrangement links TRBV28 to TRBJ2-6; unclear D gene. Germline V gene sequence: CDR1 MDHEN, CDR2 SYDVKM. V was shortened by 3 bases and J by 2 bases, with 11 bases between the two germline ends. The CDR3 has 16 amino acids. CDR3 in amino acids: CASSFPDEAGANVLTF. The CDR3 DNA sequence: TGTGCCAGCAGTTTTCCGGACGAAGCTGGGGCCAACGTCCTGACTTTC.

The genes are TRBV28 and TRBJ1-2; no definite D call. CDR1 MDHEN and CDR2 SYDVKM come from the germline V gene. V dropped 5 bases and J dropped 4 bases, with 23 bases sitting between them. The CDR3 sequence is 17 residues long. The CDR3 nucleotides are TGTGCCAGCAGTCTCGCGGACCTTTTTCCCCGTCTCTATGGCTACACCTTC. This sequence encodes CASSLADLFPRLYGYTF.

The chain combines TRBV27 with TRBJ1-2; 10 bases line up with TRBD1. V shed 3 bases and J 3 bases; nucleotides not matched to a gene: 4. The germline CDR1 and CDR2 sequences are MNHEY and SMNVEV (reference sequence). CDR3 length: 15 residues. The CDR3 reads CASSFQTGGHYGYTF. The CDR3 DNA follows: TGTGCCAGCAGTTTTCAGACAGGGGGCCACTATGGCTACACCTTC.

The V gene is TRBV5-6, the J gene TRBJ1-1; 7 nucleotides match TRBD1. This CDR3 is built from 17 residues. Germline V CDR1 and CDR2: SGHDT, YYEEEE. The ends lost 4 bases at V and 4 bases at J; junction bases unmatched: 16. The CDR3 loop is CASSLNTGAPWSTEAFF. CDR3 sequence (DNA): TGTGCCAGCAGCCTAAATACAGGGGCGCCCTGGAGCACTGAAGCTTTCTTT.

This clone was seen a handful of times. It is unclear where the CDR3 begins or ends on the DNA, so no DNA is shown, and the CDR3 is as TCRdb lists it. V is TRBV7-9 and J is TRBJ1-2; TRBD1, the table's D call, lacks a check against the DNA. The CDR3 has 15 residues if both end residues are counted. Germline V gives CDR1 SEHNR, CDR2 FQNEAQ (reference sequence). Here the CDR3 reads CASSPSGQGDFGYTF.

The chain is built from TRBV7-9 and TRBJ1-3; D is unresolved. The V end lost 8 bases, the J end lost 0 bases, and 14 bases lay between the germline ends. The germline V gene has CDR1 SEHNR and CDR2 FQNEAQ (reference sequence). The CDR3 sequence is 15 residues long. The CDR3 sequence: CASRNSADSGNTIYF. CDR3 nucleotides: TGTGCCAGCCGGAATTCGGCTGACTCTGGAAACACCATATATTTT.

J is TRBJ1-5 and V is TRBV27; D is possibly TRBD1 (6 bases). Trimming removed 2 bases from V and 6 bases from J, with 11 bases in between. The CDR3 runs 14 residues. CDR1 and CDR2 from the germline V gene are MNHEY and SMNVEV (reference sequence). The DNA for the CDR3 is TGTGCCAGCAGTTTACAGGGGATGGGTCAGCCCCAGCATTTT. Protein product: CASSLQGMGQPQHF.

V usage is TRBV9 and J usage is TRBJ2-7; 10 nucleotides match TRBD2. The CDR3 is 15 residues long. Germline V lookup: CDR1 SGDLS, CDR2 YYNGEE. Trimming cost V 4 bases and J 6 bases; bases outside gene matches: 10. In DNA, the CDR3 is TGTGCCAGCAGCACCTGGACTAGCGGAGATGGCGAGCAGTACTTC. Its translation is CASSTWTSGDGEQYF.

The chain combines TRBV9 with TRBJ2-1; D is perhaps TRBD2 (6 bases). Per germline, CDR1 SGDLS and CDR2 YYNGEE. This CDR3 is 16 amino acids long. Trimming pared 3 bases from V and 8 bases from J, leaving 21 bases between. The CDR3 DNA is TGTGCCAGCAGCGGCCGATCTCAGACTAGTGCGCATGAGCAGTTCTTC. As protein: CASSGRSQTSAHEQFF.

The chain uses TRBV5-4 and TRBJ2-5; D might be TRBD2 (5 bases). The J call may be wrong; the DNA end is better matched by TRBJ2-7. CDR3 size: 17 residues. CDR1 is SGHNT and CDR2 is YYREEE in the germline V gene (reference sequence). Here the CDR3 DNA reads TGTGCCAGCAGCGGACCCCAAGTAGTCGGGGACTCCTACGAGCAGTACTTC. Residues: CASSGPQVVGDSYEQYF.

This clone appeared once. J is TRBJ1-1 and V is TRBV28; D unresolved. The V end was cut by 6 bases, the J end by 7 bases, with 18 bases between. Per germline, CDR1 MDHEN and CDR2 SYDVKM. The CDR3 has 14 amino acids. In nucleotides, the CDR3 is TGTGCCAGCAGAGGTTTAGGTCCCCGAGGTGAAGCTTTCTTT. Protein sequence: CASRGLGPRGEAFF.

The chain has TRBV4-1 and TRBJ2-2; perhaps D is TRBD1 or TRBD2 (5 bases each). Looked up from germline, CDR1 is MGHRA and CDR2 is YSYEKL. V lost 4 bases, J lost 5 bases, and 14 bases lay in between. The CDR3 sequence is 15 residues long. The CDR3 bases are TGCGCCAGCAGCCCAGGCCGAGGGGCGACCGGGGAGCTGTTTTTT. Its protein product is CASSPGRGATGELFF.

The rearrangement links TRBV5-1 to TRBJ2-1; D assignment may be TRBD1 or TRBD2 (5 bases each). CDR1 and CDR2 (germline): SGHRS, YFSETQ. Trimming cost V 7 bases and J 4 bases, with 9 bases left between them. The CDR3 spans 12 residues. The CDR3 loop reads CASGGPYNEQFF. Written as DNA, the CDR3 is TGCGCCAGCGGGGGACCTTACAATGAGCAGTTCTTC.

The rearrangement joins TRBV19 to TRBJ2-1; TRBD2 matches 7 bases. CDR1 LNHDA and CDR2 SQIVND come from the germline V gene (reference sequence). The length of the CDR3 is 17 residues. V lost 5 bases and J lost 0; bases outside the gene matches: 10. The CDR3 reads CASSARVAGFSYNEQFF. CDR3 DNA: TGTGCCAGTAGTGCCCGGGTAGCGGGTTTCTCCTACAATGAGCAGTTCTTC.